This T cell receptor (beta chain) was documented in a study of cytomegalovirus exposure and HLA in healthy donors. The germline V gene encodes CDR1 MNHNY and CDR2 SVGAGI (reference sequence). V shed 8 bases and J shed 3 bases, with 11 bases lying between them. The CDR3 is made up of 13 amino acids. The repertoire was sequenced with immunoSEQ multiplex PCR; TCRdb's copy has only in-frame clones and lacks some. This sample yields nearly 80,000 clones, of which 90% to 95% are seen a single time; about 3.8% belongs to the top ten. The count of this clone is one. The chain joins TRBV6-6 to TRBJ2-1, with a possible D match to TRBD2 (6 bases). This receptor was identified in a woman aged 30 to 39 in good health and CMV-seronegative. Source material: PBMCs. The CDR3 bases are TGTGCCAGCCAGGACTACCGCTACAATGAGCAGTTCTTC. Its translation: CASQDYRYNEQFF.